Sequencing of this T cell receptor (beta chain) was carried out in a study of cytomegalovirus exposure and HLA in healthy donors. V gave up 2 bases and J gave up 4 bases, with 9 bases separating them. In germline, CDR1 is MGHRA, CDR2 YSYEKL. The length of the CDR3 is 14 residues. Primers for the PCR totalled 60 Vbeta and 13 Jbeta. Data came from immunoSEQ multiplex PCR; TCRdb stores just in-frame clones and leaves some out. Among 150,000 to 200,000 clones, 82% were seen once, and the ten largest hold approximately 12%. The V call is TRBV4-1, the J call TRBJ2-1; tentative D call: TRBD1 (5 bases). Input material: PBMCs. The clonotype originates from a man aged 45-65 years in good health and CMV-seropositive. Written as DNA, the CDR3 is TGCGCCAGCAGCCAACAGGGTGCGTACAATGAGCAGTTCTTC. It codes for CASSQQGAYNEQFF.